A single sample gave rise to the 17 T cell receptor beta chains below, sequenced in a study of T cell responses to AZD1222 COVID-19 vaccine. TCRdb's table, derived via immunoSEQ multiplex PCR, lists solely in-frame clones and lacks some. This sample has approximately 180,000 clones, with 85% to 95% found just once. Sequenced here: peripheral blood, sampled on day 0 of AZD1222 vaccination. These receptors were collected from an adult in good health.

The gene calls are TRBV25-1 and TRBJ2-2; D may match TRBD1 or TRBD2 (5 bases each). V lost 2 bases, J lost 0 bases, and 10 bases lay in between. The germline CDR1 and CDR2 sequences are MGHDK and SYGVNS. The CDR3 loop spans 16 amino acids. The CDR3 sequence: CASSEEGISNTGELFF. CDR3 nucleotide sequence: TGTGCCAGCAGTGAAGAGGGGATCTCGAACACCGGGGAGCTGTTTTTT.

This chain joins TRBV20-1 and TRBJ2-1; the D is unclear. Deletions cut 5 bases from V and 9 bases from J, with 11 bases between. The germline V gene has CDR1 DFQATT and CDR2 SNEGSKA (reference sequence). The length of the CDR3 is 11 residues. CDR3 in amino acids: CSAQRLTEQFF. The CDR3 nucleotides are TGCAGTGCTCAAAGGCTAACTGAGCAGTTCTTC.

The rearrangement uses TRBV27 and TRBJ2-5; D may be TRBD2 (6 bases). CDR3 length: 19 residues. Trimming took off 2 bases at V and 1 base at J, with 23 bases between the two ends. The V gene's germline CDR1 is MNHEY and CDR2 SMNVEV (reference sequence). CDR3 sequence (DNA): TGTGCCAGCAGTTTAATTCCGGGACTGCGGCGGCCCTCCCAAGAGACCCAGTACTTC. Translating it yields CASSLIPGLRRPSQETQYF.

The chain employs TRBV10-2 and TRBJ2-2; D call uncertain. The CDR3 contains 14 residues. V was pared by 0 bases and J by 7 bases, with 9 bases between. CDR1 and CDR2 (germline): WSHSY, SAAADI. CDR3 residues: CASSESVSGGELFF. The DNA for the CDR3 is TGCGCCAGCAGTGAGTCTGTTTCTGGCGGGGAGCTGTTTTTT.

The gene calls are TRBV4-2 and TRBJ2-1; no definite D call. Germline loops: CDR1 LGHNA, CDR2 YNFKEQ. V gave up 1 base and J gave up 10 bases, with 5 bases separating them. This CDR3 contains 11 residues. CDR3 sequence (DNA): TGTGCCAGCAGCCAAGCTAACGAGCAGTTCTTC. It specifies CASSQANEQFF.

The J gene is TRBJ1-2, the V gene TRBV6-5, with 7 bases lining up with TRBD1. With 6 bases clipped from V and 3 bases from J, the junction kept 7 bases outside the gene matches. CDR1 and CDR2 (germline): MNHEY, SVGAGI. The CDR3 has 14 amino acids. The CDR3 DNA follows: TGTGCCAGCAGCCTACAGGGGAGAGACTATGGCTACACCTTC. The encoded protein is CASSLQGRDYGYTF.

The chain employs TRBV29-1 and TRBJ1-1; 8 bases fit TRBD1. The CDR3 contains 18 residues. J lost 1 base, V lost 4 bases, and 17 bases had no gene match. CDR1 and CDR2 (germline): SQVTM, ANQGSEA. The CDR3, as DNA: TGCAGCGTTGCCTCGGGACAGGCACTTCAAAGAGGGAACACTGAAGCTTTCTTT. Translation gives CSVASGQALQRGNTEAFF.

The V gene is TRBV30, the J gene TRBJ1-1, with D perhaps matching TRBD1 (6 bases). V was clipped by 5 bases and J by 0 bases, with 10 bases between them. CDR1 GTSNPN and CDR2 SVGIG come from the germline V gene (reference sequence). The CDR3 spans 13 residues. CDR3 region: CAWEQGLNTEAFF. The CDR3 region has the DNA TGTGCCTGGGAACAGGGTTTGAACACTGAAGCTTTCTTT.

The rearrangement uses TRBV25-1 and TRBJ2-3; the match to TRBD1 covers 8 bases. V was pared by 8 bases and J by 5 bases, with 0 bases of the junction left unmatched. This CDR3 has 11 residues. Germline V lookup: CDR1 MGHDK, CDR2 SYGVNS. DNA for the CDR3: TGTGCCAGCGGACAGGGAGATACGCAGTATTTT. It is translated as CASGQGDTQYF.

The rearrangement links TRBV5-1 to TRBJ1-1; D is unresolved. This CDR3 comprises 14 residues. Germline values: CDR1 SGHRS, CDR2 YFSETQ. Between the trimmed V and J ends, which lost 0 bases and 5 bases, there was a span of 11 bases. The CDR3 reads CASSLAGGRTEAFF. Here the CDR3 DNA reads TGCGCCAGCAGCTTGGCCGGAGGGAGAACTGAAGCTTTCTTT.

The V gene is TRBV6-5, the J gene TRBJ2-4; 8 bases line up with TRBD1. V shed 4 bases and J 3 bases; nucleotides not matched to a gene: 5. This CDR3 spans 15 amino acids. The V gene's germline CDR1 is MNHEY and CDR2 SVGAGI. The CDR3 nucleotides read TGTGCCAGCAGTTCCATACAGGGGGACAAAAACATTCAGTACTTC. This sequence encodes CASSSIQGDKNIQYF.

The CDR3 reads CASTVGGQAYNEQFF. The DNA for the CDR3 is TGCGCCAGCACTGTTGGGGGACAGGCCTACAATGAGCAGTTCTTC. The gene calls are TRBV5-1 and TRBJ2-1, with 8 positions matching TRBD1. J lost 2 bases, V lost 6 bases, and 7 bases had no gene match. Germline loops: CDR1 SGHRS, CDR2 YFSETQ. This CDR3 contains 15 residues.

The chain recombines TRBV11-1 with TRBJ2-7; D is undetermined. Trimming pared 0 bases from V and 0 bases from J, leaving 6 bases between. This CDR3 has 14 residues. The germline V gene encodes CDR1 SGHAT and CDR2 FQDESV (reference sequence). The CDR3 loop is CASSLAGVSYEQYF. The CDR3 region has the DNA TGTGCCAGCAGCTTAGCCGGAGTCTCCTACGAGCAGTACTTC.

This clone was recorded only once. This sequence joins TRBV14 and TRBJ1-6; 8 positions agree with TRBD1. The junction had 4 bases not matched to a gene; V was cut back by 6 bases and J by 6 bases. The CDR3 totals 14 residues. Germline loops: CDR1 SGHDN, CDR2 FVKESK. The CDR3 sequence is CASRLQGANSPLHF. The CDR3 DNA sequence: TGTGCCAGCAGGCTCCAGGGGGCTAATTCACCCCTCCACTTT.

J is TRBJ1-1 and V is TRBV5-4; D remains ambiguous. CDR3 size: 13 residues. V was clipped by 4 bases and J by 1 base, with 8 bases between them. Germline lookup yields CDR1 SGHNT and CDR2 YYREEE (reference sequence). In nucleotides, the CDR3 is TGTGCCAGCAGCCTCACATGGAACACTGAAGCTTTCTTT. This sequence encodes CASSLTWNTEAFF.

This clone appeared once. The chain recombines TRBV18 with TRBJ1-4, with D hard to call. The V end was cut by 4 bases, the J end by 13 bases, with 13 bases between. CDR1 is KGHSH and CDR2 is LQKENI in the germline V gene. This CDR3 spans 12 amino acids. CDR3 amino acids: CASSLEDQGLFF. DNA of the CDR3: TGTGCCAGCTCACTCGAAGACCAAGGACTGTTTTTT.

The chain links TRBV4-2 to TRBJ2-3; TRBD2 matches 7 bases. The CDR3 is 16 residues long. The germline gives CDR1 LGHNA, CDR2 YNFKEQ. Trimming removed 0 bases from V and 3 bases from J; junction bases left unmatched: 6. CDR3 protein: CASSQDHEGGTDTQYF. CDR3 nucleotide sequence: TGTGCCAGCAGCCAAGATCATGAGGGAGGGACAGATACGCAGTATTTT.